This TCR beta chain came from a study of CD39 and CD103 CD8 tumor-infiltrating T cells. Study overall: Shown patients: HPV-positive HNSCC, HPV-negative HNSCC, ovarian cancer, melanoma. Notes on the study in general: Top 30 DP CD8 TIL clonotypes covered about 55-90% of repertoire. DN TIL clonotypes largely overlapped peripheral memory CD8 repertoires, unlike DP.

Germline loops: CDR1 LGHNA, CDR2 YSLEER. J gave up 3 bases and V 1 base, and 7 bases lay outside the gene matches. The CDR3 length is 16 residues. Worth noting for this clone: Antigen specificity is unknown.

Assay used: immunoSEQ multiplex PCR; TCRdb lists only in-frame clones, some missing. The table lists 6,000 to 8,500 clones, over 65% of them singletons, with around three fifths in the top ten. Patients were not receiving therapy at sample collection. This sequence was found in a human donor with head and neck squamous cell carcinoma. The material sequenced was CD8+ T cells sorted from blood. The sample's subset: total memory CD8 T cells (CD45RA-CCR7+/-) from blood or uninvolved lymph node. The chain joins TRBV4-3 to TRBJ2-7; 9 bases are shared with TRBD2. CDR3 loop: CASSQALGTSYYEQYF. Here the CDR3 DNA reads TGCGCCAGCAGCCAAGCCTTGGGGACTAGCTACTACGAGCAGTACTTC.